Below, 2 T cell receptor beta chains from the same sample are listed, as sequenced in a study of blood T cell repertoires in COVID-19. TCRdb's copy holds only in-frame clones and misses some; the assay was immunoSEQ multiplex PCR. Altogether 110,000 or so clones are present, about nine tenths being singletons, with the ten largest covering 7.7%. The sequencing sample was made of peripheral blood. These receptors originate from a human donor in a cohort sampled during active COVID-19.

V is TRBV6-2 or TRBV6-3 and J is TRBJ1-1; no firm D call. Trimming shortened V by 3 bases and J by 1 base, and 21 bases separated the two germline ends. Germline V gene lookup returns CDR1 MNHEY and CDR2 SVGEGT. The CDR3 sequence is 18 residues long. CDR3 in DNA: TGTGCCAGCAGTTATAGTTCTGGGGAGAGATTATCGAACACTGAAGCTTTCTTT. It encodes CASSYSSGERLSNTEAFF.

This clone was detected only once. The chain employs TRBV11-3 and TRBJ2-2; 10 bases are shared with TRBD1. J was trimmed by 6 bases and V by 5 bases; bases with no gene match: 12. CDR1 SGHNT and CDR2 YENEEA come from the germline V gene. The CDR3 loop spans 17 amino acids. CDR3 nucleotide sequence: TGTGCCAGCAGCGGTGGGACAGGGGATTGGTGGGCCGGGGAGCTGTTTTTT. Its protein product is CASSGGTGDWWAGELFF.